This TCR beta chain appears in the sequencing data of a study of control samples from healthy donors and cancer patients. The CDR3 totals 15 residues. V was cut by 5 bases and J by 1 base, with 11 bases left in between. The germline V gene encodes CDR1 SSHAT and CDR2 FNYEAQ (reference sequence). Sequenced by immunoSEQ multiplex PCR; TCRdb stores in-frame clones only, minus some. Of around 140,000 clones detected, roughly 89% appear once; the ten largest clones hold 7.1%. This clonotype was sampled from a man younger than 35 in good health. Specimen: blood. J is TRBJ1-4 and V is TRBV7-7; D call uncertain. As DNA, the CDR3 is TGTGCCAGCAGCCTCGGACTGAGAACTAATGAAAAACTGTTTTTT. Encoded protein: CASSLGLRTNEKLFF.